One sample yielded the 21 T cell receptor beta chains listed below, sequenced in a study of blood T cells in healthy people across ages. For the second PCR, which ran for about 7 to 11 cycles, a sample-barcoded 5' primer and a J-beta primer mix were used. TCRdb reprocessed the 5' RACE reads via MiXCR and lists one record per CDR3 protein. The table has around 1.5 million distinct CDR3 sequences, about 40% seen once. The sample was blood. Receptors originate from a woman between 18 and 30 years old in good health.

This chain uses TRBV10-3 with TRBJ2-1; weak D call: TRBD1 (5 bases). The CDR3 sequence is 15 residues long. Germline CDR1 reads ENHRY; CDR2 reads SYGVKD. Trimming cost V 8 bases and J 8 bases, with 22 bases left between them. The CDR3 DNA sequence: TGTGCCATCGGTGGAGAGCAGGGTAATAACCATGAGCAGTTCTTC. Translating gives CAIGGEQGNNHEQFF.

The rearrangement links TRBV27 to TRBJ2-4; the match to TRBD1 covers 7 bases. The J call may be faulty, since TRBJ2-7 better matches the DNA end. From germline, CDR1 is MNHEY and CDR2 SMNVEV (reference sequence). The CDR3 extends over 15 amino acids. The chain's CDR3 is CASSLRQGDPHEQYF. CDR3 DNA: TGTGCCAGCAGTCTCCGACAGGGTGACCCCCACGAGCAGTACTTC.

The rearrangement links TRBV7-9 to TRBJ2-7; a weak D match, TRBD2 (6 bases). This CDR3 has 13 amino acids. Trimming stripped 9 bases from V and 4 bases from J, with 16 bases between. Germline CDR1 SEHNR, CDR2 FQNEAQ (reference sequence). In DNA, the CDR3 is TGTGCCAGTACGGAGGAGGGGTTATACGAGCAGTACTTC. This translates into CASTEEGLYEQYF.

The V and J genes are TRBV6-1 and TRBJ2-1; a weak D match, TRBD1 (6 bases). Trimming left V 11 bases short and J 1 base short, with 12 bases between. Per germline, CDR1 MNHNS and CDR2 SASEGT. The CDR3 has 13 residues. CDR3 sequence (DNA): TGTGCCGCCAGGGACAAATCCTACAATGAGCAGTTCTTC. The encoded protein is CAARDKSYNEQFF.

This clonotype was recorded a few times. The chain uses TRBV5-1 and TRBJ2-2, with D perhaps TRBD1 (5 bases). V was trimmed by 4 bases and J by 4 bases, leaving 8 bases between them. From germline, CDR1 is SGHRS and CDR2 YFSETQ. The CDR3 runs to 13 residues. The CDR3 coding sequence is TGCGCCAGCAGCAAAGGGGTCACCGGGGAGCTGTTTTTT. It specifies CASSKGVTGELFF.

This clonotype came up a few times. V gene TRBV6-2 or TRBV6-3 combines with J gene TRBJ2-7; no clear D gene. Trimming removed 2 bases from V and 7 bases from J, with 15 bases in between. Looked up from germline, CDR1 is MNHEY and CDR2 is SVGEGT. The CDR3 is made up of 14 amino acids. In DNA form, the CDR3 reads TGTGCCAGCAGTTACGCCCCAGAAGCGAGGGAGCAGTACTTC. It codes for CASSYAPEAREQYF.

This clonotype has only one observation. This chain connects TRBV6-2 or TRBV6-3 to TRBJ1-1; D might be TRBD1 (6 bases). Germline V gives CDR1 MNHEY, CDR2 SVGEGT. The CDR3 spans 12 residues. The V end was cut by 4 bases, the J end by 11 bases, with 14 bases between. The CDR3 DNA is TGTGCCAGCAGTTCCAAGGGGGGTTCGGCTTTCTTT. Amino acid sequence: CASSSKGGSAFF.

This chain uses TRBV12-3 or TRBV12-4 with TRBJ1-1; perhaps TRBD1 as D (5 bases). The CDR3 consists of 14 residues. V lost 6 bases and J lost 1, with 12 bases in between. CDR3 coding DNA: TGTGCCAGCAGCTACAGGTTCCGGAACACTGAAGCTTTCTTT. It is translated as CASSYRFRNTEAFF.

The chain recombines TRBV12-3 or TRBV12-4 with TRBJ1-6, with a possible D match to TRBD1 (5 bases). This CDR3 spans 13 amino acids. V was clipped by 6 bases and J by 5 bases, with 8 bases between them. CDR3 sequence reads: CASSPTDNSPLHF. In nucleotides, the CDR3 is TGTGCCAGCAGCCCGACAGATAATTCACCCCTCCACTTT.

The chain links TRBV25-1 to TRBJ1-6; the D gene is possibly TRBD1 (5 bases). CDR3 length equals 17 residues. Germline V gene sequence: CDR1 MGHDK, CDR2 SYGVNS. Deletions cut 3 bases from V and 7 bases from J, with 19 bases between. Here the CDR3 reads CASSEAGKRAANSPLHF. The CDR3 nucleotides read TGTGCCAGCAGTGAGGCAGGGAAGAGGGCCGCGAATTCACCCCTCCACTTT.

V usage is TRBV28 and J usage is TRBJ1-1, with 7 bases matching TRBD1. This CDR3 contains 18 residues. After removal of 3 bases from V and 0 bases from J, the junction contained 13 bases not matched to a gene. Germline V CDR1 and CDR2: MDHEN, SYDVKM. The DNA of the CDR3 is TGTGCCAGCAGTTTCCTCGCGGCAGGGGGTTCGCTGAACACTGAAGCTTTCTTT. It encodes CASSFLAAGGSLNTEAFF.

The chain employs TRBV20-1 and TRBJ2-3; D is unresolved. V was clipped by 5 bases and J by 12 bases, with 15 bases between them. CDR1 is DFQATT and CDR2 is SNEGSKA in the germline V gene (reference sequence). The CDR3 sequence is 11 residues long. Here the CDR3 DNA reads TGCAGTGCTCTTCAACTTGAGGCACAGTATTTT. Residues: CSALQLEAQYF.

This chain connects TRBV12-3 or TRBV12-4 to TRBJ2-1; no clear D. CDR3 size: 17 residues. Deletions cut 6 bases from V and 4 bases from J, with 22 bases between. CDR3 protein: CASSPFDLRFRYNEQFF. The CDR3 DNA reads as TGTGCCAGCAGCCCGTTCGACCTCAGGTTCCGATACAATGAGCAGTTCTTC.

This chain connects TRBV29-1 to TRBJ2-2, with no clear D. The V end lost 3 bases, the J end lost 5 bases, and 7 bases lay between the germline ends. The V gene's germline CDR1 is SQVTM and CDR2 ANQGSEA. The CDR3 has 12 amino acids. The chain's CDR3 is CSVDPRTGELFF. As DNA, the CDR3 is TGCAGCGTTGACCCTAGAACCGGGGAGCTGTTTTTT.

The CDR3, as DNA: TGTGCCAGCGGCCCTAAGGGCACAGATACGCAGTATTTT. Protein sequence: CASGPKGTDTQYF. This chain links TRBV6-6 with TRBJ2-3; D call uncertain. V dropped 8 bases and J dropped 1 base, with 10 bases sitting between them. This CDR3 spans 13 amino acids. CDR1 and CDR2 (germline): MNHNY, SVGAGI (reference sequence).

This clonotype was seen only a few times. The rearrangement joins TRBV28 to TRBJ2-5; D may be TRBD1 (6 bases). This CDR3 is built from 15 residues. Trimming cost V 4 bases and J 7 bases, with 19 bases left between them. Looked up from germline, CDR1 is MDHEN and CDR2 is SYDVKM. The CDR3 region has the DNA TGTGCCAGCAGTTCCGTCCCACAGGGTTTAGGGACCCAGTACTTC. This sequence encodes CASSSVPQGLGTQYF.

A few counts support this clonotype. The chain employs TRBV9 and TRBJ2-3; 7 positions match TRBD1. CDR1 and CDR2 from the germline V gene are SGDLS and YYNGEE. With 3 bases clipped from V and 2 bases from J, the junction kept 6 bases outside the gene matches. The CDR3 runs to 15 residues. CDR3 sequence reads: CASSGRGFITDTQYF. CDR3 sequence (DNA): TGTGCCAGCAGCGGCAGGGGGTTTATCACAGATACGCAGTATTTT.

This clonotype was seen only a few times. The chain employs TRBV20-1 and TRBJ2-3; D is unclear. This CDR3 has 12 amino acids. V was cut by 5 bases and J by 1 base, with 7 bases left in between. Germline CDR1 and CDR2: DFQATT and SNEGSKA (reference sequence). The CDR3 spells CSALVRTDTQYF. The CDR3 DNA sequence: TGCAGTGCTTTAGTCCGCACAGATACGCAGTATTTT.

This clonotype was found a few times. The J gene is TRBJ2-5, the V gene TRBV12-3 or TRBV12-4, with TRBD1 as a possible D gene (6 bases). V was clipped by 8 bases and J by 4 bases, with 11 bases between them. This CDR3 has 12 amino acids. Here the CDR3 DNA reads TGTGCCAGCGGCGACAGGCCAGAGACCCAGTACTTC. It yields the protein CASGDRPETQYF.

The CDR3 bases are TGTGCCAGCAGCGCAAAGGGCATGAACACTGAAGCTTTCTTT. Its translation: CASSAKGMNTEAFF. The chain couples TRBV3-1 to TRBJ1-1; no definite D call. V dropped 5 bases and J dropped 0 bases, with 10 bases sitting between them. CDR3 size: 14 residues. Per germline, CDR1 LGHDT and CDR2 YNNKEL (reference sequence). Full variable domain (outside the CDR3, taken from reference TRBV3-1 and TRBJ1-1): DTAVSQTPKYLVTQMGNDKSIKCEQNLGHDTMYWYKQDSKKFLKIMFSYNNKELIINETVPNRFSPKSPDKAHLNLHINSLELGDSAVYFCASSAKGMNTEAFFGQGTRLTVV.

With respect to this clonotype: An end of the junction does not agree with germline; a read error may underlie this. The V call is TRBV5-1, the J call TRBJ2-1; D is unclear. Germline V lookup: CDR1 SGHRS, CDR2 YFSETQ. This CDR3 is built from 14 residues. CDR3 DNA: TGCGCCGGCAGCTCAAGATCGTCCACCGATGAGCAGTTCTTC. Its protein product is CAGSSRSSTDEQFF.